The rows below give T cell receptor beta chains drawn from one sample of a study of blood T cell repertoires in COVID-19. Method: immunoSEQ multiplex PCR; TCRdb's copy keeps in-frame clones and lacks some. Of over 85,000 clones listed, roughly 81% are singletons. The sequenced material came from peripheral blood. These receptors all stem from a man aged 40-50 years with active or convalescent COVID-19. CDR3s include the opening cysteine and the closing phenylalanine or tryptophan. D genes are given only for firm matches. Rows give clone size only sometimes, using once, few, many, or a class for an expanded clone.

size	D	J	V	DNA	CDR3
NA	NA	TRBJ1-6	TRBV6-5	TGTGCCAGCAGAACCGGGAAAGCATCACCCCTCCACTTT	CASRTGKASPLHF
NA	TRBD2	TRBJ2-7	TRBV18	TGTGCCAGCTCACCAGTAGCGGGGGACGCCGAGCAGTACTTC	CASSPVAGDAEQYF
NA	NA	TRBJ1-1	TRBV27	TGTGCCAGCAGTCCCACAGGGATGATGAACACTGAAGCTTTCTTT	CASSPTGMMNTEAFF
NA	TRBD1	TRBJ1-1	TRBV19	TGTGCCAGTAGTATGTTGGACAGGGAGGGTGAAGCTTTCTTT	CASSMLDREGEAFF
NA	TRBD1	TRBJ1-2	TRBV30	TGTGCCTGGAGTGGCCGGGACAGGGGGCGCAAGGACTATGGCTACACCTTC	CAWSGRDRGRKDYGYTF
NA	TRBD2	TRBJ2-7	TRBV6-5	TGTGCCAGCAGTAAGTTAGCGGGGGCTTCCTACGAGCAGTACTTC	CASSKLAGASYEQYF
NA	NA	TRBJ2-7	TRBV4-2	TGTGCCAGCAGCCAAGGGCCGTCCTACGAGCAGTACTTC	CASSQGPSYEQYF
once	NA	TRBJ2-7	TRBV5-1	TGCGCCAGCAGCTTCAGGGGCGACGAGCAGTACTTC	CASSFRGDEQYF
few	TRBD2	TRBJ2-7	TRBV6-6	TGTGCCAGCAGCTCGACTAGCGGTACCTCCTACGAGCAGTACTTC	CASSSTSGTSYEQYF
NA	NA	TRBJ1-1	TRBV27	TGTGCCAGCAGTTTAGGACAGACGAACACTGAAGCTTTCTTT	CASSLGQTNTEAFF
NA	TRBD1	TRBJ1-2	TRBV5-1	TGCGCCAGCAGCCGGAGGACAGGGGGGCAGGACGGCTACACCTTC	CASSRRTGGQDGYTF
NA	TRBD1	TRBJ1-5	TRBV5-5	TGTGCCAGCAGCTTCGGACAGGGCAATCAGCCCCAGCATTTT	CASSFGQGNQPQHF
few	NA	TRBJ1-1	TRBV30	TGTGCCTGGAGTGTATCCGGTTTGAACACTGAAGCTTTCTTT	CAWSVSGLNTEAFF
NA	TRBD1	TRBJ2-2	TRBV10-3	TGTGCCATCAGGGGGGACAGTTTCACCGGGGAGCTGTTTTTT	CAIRGDSFTGELFF
NA	NA	TRBJ2-1	TRBV5-5	TGTGCCAGCAGCCGTAACCAGGGGGGACAGAATTACAATGAGCAGTTCTTC	CASSRNQGGQNYNEQFF
NA	NA	TRBJ1-5	TRBV19	TGTGCCAGTAGTATTGCAGGGCGTAGCAATCAGCCCCAGCATTTT	CASSIAGRSNQPQHF
few	NA	TRBJ1-2	TRBV6-5	TGTGCCAGCAGTCCCCGACAGGCTGCTAACTATGGCTACACCTTC	CASSPRQAANYGYTF
NA	NA	TRBJ1-2	TRBV25-1	TGTGCCAGCTCCTACGGGGGAGTGCCTAACTATGGCTACACCTTC	CASSYGGVPNYGYTF
NA	TRBD2	TRBJ2-4	TRBV6-5	TGTGCCAGCAGTTACCCTAGCGGGGGGAAGGGCATTCAGTACTTC	CASSYPSGGKGIQYF
NA	NA	TRBJ1-1	TRBV6-5	TGTGCCAGCGGGAGAGGAACAGGGTCGAGCACTGAAGCTTTCTTT	CASGRGTGSSTEAFF
once	NA	TRBJ1-5	TRBV4-1	TGCGCCAGCAGCCAAGATGTATATAGCAATCAGCCCCAGCATTTT	CASSQDVYSNQPQHF
few	TRBD1	TRBJ1-1	TRBV6-2/TRBV6-3	TGTGCCAGCAGTGTGGGACAGTTGAACACTGAAGCTTTCTTT	CASSVGQLNTEAFF
many	NA	TRBJ1-1	TRBV2	TGTGCCAGCAGGGCAGACAGTAACACTGAAGCTTTCTTT	CASRADSNTEAFF
once	NA	TRBJ1-6	TRBV2	TGTGCCAGCAATCCAGCAGGGGAAACACCCCTCCACTTT	CASNPAGETPLHF
once	NA	TRBJ2-2	TRBV2	TGTGCCAGCAGTGTGGTAGAGTCGAACACCGGGGAGCTGTTTTTT	CASSVVESNTGELFF
few	TRBD2	TRBJ2-5	TRBV10-2	TGCGCCAGCCGGACTAGCGGGGGGCAGCAAGAGACCCAGTACTTC	CASRTSGGQQETQYF
NA	TRBD2	TRBJ2-3	TRBV19	TGTGCCAGTGAAGAGCGGGGGGGCCGCACAGATACGCAGTATTTT	CASEERGGRTDTQYF
NA	TRBD2	TRBJ2-3	TRBV4-2	TGTGCCAGCAGCAAGACTAGCGGGGCTAGCACAGATACGCAGTATTTT	CASSKTSGASTDTQYF
NA	TRBD1	TRBJ1-2	TRBV5-4	TGTGCCAGCAGCATTACAGGGGCCTATGGCTACACCTTC	CASSITGAYGYTF
NA	TRBD1	TRBJ2-6	TRBV6-4	TGTGCCAGCAGTGTAACCGGGACAGCCTCTGGGGCCAACGTCCTGACTTTC	CASSVTGTASGANVLTF
NA	NA	TRBJ2-7	TRBV10-3	TGTGCCATCAGTGGGGGGGGCGCCGCCTACGAGCAGTACTTC	CAISGGGAAYEQYF
NA	TRBD2	TRBJ2-3	TRBV4-1	TGCGCCAGCAGCCAAAGCGGGGGGGCAGATACGCAGTATTTT	CASSQSGGADTQYF
NA	TRBD1	TRBJ2-1	TRBV25-1	TGTGCCAGCAGTGAATCAGGGGGATACAATGAGCAGTTCTTC	CASSESGGYNEQFF
NA	NA	TRBJ1-6	TRBV2	TGTGCCAGCAGTGAAGGAGGTAGCTCCTATAATTCACCCCTCCACTTT	CASSEGGSSYNSPLHF
NA	NA	TRBJ1-5	TRBV9	TGTGCCAGCAGCCCCCAATCAAATCAGCCCCAGCATTTT	CASSPQSNQPQHF
NA	NA	TRBJ2-2	TRBV6-5	TGTGCCAGCAGAAGGGGGACACCCGGCACCGGGGAGCTGTTTTTT	CASRRGTPGTGELFF
NA	NA	TRBJ1-5	TRBV30	TGTGCCTGGAGTGTTCTGGAGGGGACTCAGCCCCAGCATTTT	CAWSVLEGTQPQHF
NA	NA	TRBJ1-1	TRBV4-3	TGCGCCAGCAGCCGAGATACGGGGGGGACTGAAGCTTTCTTT	CASSRDTGGTEAFF
NA	NA	TRBJ1-1	TRBV9	TGTGCTAGCAGCTCCAGGACAGATATGAACACTGAAGCTTTCTTT	CASSSRTDMNTEAFF
NA	TRBD1	TRBJ2-6	TRBV24-1	TGTGCCACCAGTGACCGGGGACAGCCCAACGTCCTGACTTTC	CATSDRGQPNVLTF
NA	NA	TRBJ2-7	TRBV6-5	TGTGCCAGCAGGCCGACCCCCTTGGAAGGAGGGCAGTACTTC	CASRPTPLEGGQYF
NA	TRBD1	TRBJ1-2	TRBV6-5	TGTGCCAGCAGTTACGACAGGGTGAACTATGGCTACACCTTC	CASSYDRVNYGYTF
NA	NA	TRBJ2-2	TRBV7-3	TGTGCCAGCAGCCTCACGGGGGGCTGGGACACCGGGGAGCTGTTTTTT	CASSLTGGWDTGELFF
NA	TRBD2	TRBJ2-3	TRBV30	TGTGCCTGGAGTGTACTGGGGGGGAGCACAGATACGCAGTATTTT	CAWSVLGGSTDTQYF
once	NA	TRBJ1-1	TRBV7-2	TGTGCCAGCAGCTTGTTCGCACAGGGCAACACTGAAGCTTTCTTT	CASSLFAQGNTEAFF
once	TRBD2	TRBJ2-1	TRBV18	TGTGCCAGTGTCGTCGGGGGGGATGAGCAGTTCTTC	CASVVGGDEQFF
NA	NA	TRBJ1-1	TRBV6-6	TGTGCCAGCACGAGTGTCATGAACACTGAAGCTTTCTTT	CASTSVMNTEAFF
NA	TRBD2	TRBJ2-3	TRBV7-3	TGTGCCAGCAGCTTCGGACTAGCGGGGCCTTGGGATACGCAGTATTTT	CASSFGLAGPWDTQYF
NA	NA	TRBJ1-5	TRBV5-8	TGTGCCAGCAGCCCGGGAGGGAATAGCAATCAGCCCCAGCATTTT	CASSPGGNSNQPQHF
NA	NA	TRBJ1-2	TRBV6-5	TGTGCCAGCATGCGAAGGGAGGCGAGTGGCTACACCTTC	CASMRREASGYTF
NA	TRBD1	TRBJ1-4	TRBV5-1	TGCGCCAGCGTTGGGGACAGCCATGAAAAACTGTTTTTT	CASVGDSHEKLFF